The T cell receptor (beta chain) under discussion was sequenced for a study of shared clonotypes between healthy human individuals. Libraries were prepared by immunoSEQ multiplex PCR; TCRdb keeps only in-frame clonotypes and omits some of them. This sample has 500,000 or so clones, with 95% to 96% found just once. Trimming removed 3 bases from V and 0 bases from J; junction bases left unmatched: 9. There are 18 residues in the CDR3. Germline CDR1 is ENHRY and CDR2 is SYGVKD. The clonotype comes from a woman in her 30s in good health. The V and J genes are TRBV10-3 and TRBJ1-4; 8 bases are shared with TRBD1. The material sequenced was naive CD4+ T cells sorted from blood. Stated subset: CD45RA+ positively selected. Written as DNA, the CDR3 is TGTGCCATCAGTGACTCGGACAGGGAAGTAACAACTAATGAAAAACTGTTTTTT. This codes for CAISDSDREVTTNEKLFF.